This T cell receptor beta chain was retrieved from a study of blood T cells in healthy people across ages. Whole-study findings and limits: A strong correlation was found between TCR beta diversity and the percentage of naive T cells.

As concerns this clonotype: No antigen is known for it.

Then a second PCR, running about 6 to 12 cycles, was carried out with a sample-barcoded 5' primer and a J-beta primer mix. Every sample produced at least 3 million CDR3-containing paired-end reads. TCRdb called the 5' RACE reads again in MiXCR, with one record for every CDR3 protein. In the table there are more than 650,000 distinct CDR3 sequences, approximately 53% of which are singletons. The total RNA that was extracted per sample amounted to at least 5.5 micrograms. This TCR came from an older man in good health. Source material: blood.

The CDR3 is CASRRWIRSYEQYF. The CDR3, as DNA: TGTGCCAGCAGGAGGTGGATTAGGTCCTACGAGCAGTACTTC. The rearrangement joins TRBV2 to TRBJ2-7; D ambiguous. With 6 bases removed from V and 1 base from J, the gap between germline ends came to 13 bases. The CDR3 loop spans 14 amino acids. Germline CDR1 SNHLY, CDR2 FYNNEI. Together with reference TRBV2 and TRBJ2-7, the CDR3 gives the full variable domain: EPEVTQTPSHQVTQMGQEVILRCVPISNHLYFYWYRQILGQKVEFLVSFYNNEISEKSEIFDDQFSVERPDGSNFTLKIRSTKLEDSAMYFCASRRWIRSYEQYFGPGTRLTVT.